The source of this T cell receptor (beta chain) is a study of T cells in Graves' hyperthyroidism and ophthalmopathy. The table lists this clonotype with many counts. The CDR3 is 13 amino acids. Germline CDR1 and CDR2: MNHEY and SVGEGT. Trimming pared 7 bases from V and 12 bases from J, leaving 22 bases between. Patients were excluded for uncontrolled infection, other autoimmune disease, pregnancy or lactation. TCR beta CDR3 regions were amplified from RNA. Carried out on the TCR CDR3, a first-round RT-PCR used the HTBI primer set. Using its own MiXCR run on the multiplex PCR reads, TCRdb lists one record per CDR3 protein. This table holds around 570,000 distinct CDR3 sequences, less than 20% found once.

The sample consisted of blood. The sequence was collected from a man aged 40-49 years with Graves' ophthalmopathy. V usage is TRBV6-2 or TRBV6-3 and J usage is TRBJ2-7, with a possible D match to TRBD2 (6 bases). CDR3 protein: CASTLSLEGTRYF. DNA for the CDR3: TGTGCCAGCACCTTATCCTTGGAGGGCACGCGGTACTTC.